Below are 24 T cell receptor beta chains sequenced from a single sample in a study of long-term antiretroviral therapy in people with HIV. The immunoSEQ assay was v3.0, run at survey level. Clones were sequenced by immunoSEQ multiplex PCR, and TCRdb holds only the in-frame ones, with some missing. The repertoire consists of about 28,000 clones, with approximately 85% occurring once and the leading ten covering roughly 3.5%. Sequencing was performed on unsorted PBMCs, taken 0.8 years before starting antiretroviral therapy. The source is a man younger than 30 with HIV.

The gene calls are TRBV4-2 and TRBJ2-7, with 10 bases identical to TRBD2. The CDR3 has 15 residues. Germline CDR1 reads LGHNA; CDR2 reads YNFKEQ. Trimming took 2 bases from V and 5 from J; bases not matched to a gene: 6. The CDR3 here is CASSQQAGGPDEQYF. For the CDR3, the DNA is TGTGCCAGCAGCCAACAAGCGGGGGGGCCGGACGAGCAGTACTTC.

This chain uses TRBV10-3 with TRBJ1-1; a possible D gene is TRBD1 (5 bases). The CDR3 runs 14 residues. V was shortened by 6 bases and J by 5 bases, with 16 bases between the two germline ends. CDR1 and CDR2 (germline): ENHRY, SYGVKD. The CDR3 region is CAIRRGPGETEAFF. CDR3 bases: TGTGCCATCAGGAGGGGCCCGGGCGAGACTGAAGCTTTCTTT.

In its sample, this clone was seen once. The chain combines TRBV19 with TRBJ1-5; D is possibly TRBD1 (6 bases). Per the germline V gene, CDR1 is LNHDA and CDR2 is SQIVND (reference sequence). This CDR3 spans 17 amino acids. V was trimmed by 11 bases and J by 5 bases, leaving 28 bases between them. CDR3 sequence (DNA): TGTGCCGCCTCCCCCCGCGACAGGCTGTCTAGGGATCAGCCCCAGCATTTT. Protein product: CAASPRDRLSRDQPQHF.

J is TRBJ2-7 and V is TRBV7-9; 7 nucleotides line up with TRBD2. Germline CDR1 and CDR2: SEHNR and FQNEAQ (reference sequence). The CDR3 spans 14 residues. V shed 6 bases, J shed 5 bases, and the junction held 10 bases outside the gene matches. This CDR3 reads CASSKAGLGHEQYF. CDR3 DNA sequence: TGTGCCAGCAGTAAAGCGGGATTAGGCCACGAGCAGTACTTC.

The rearrangement joins TRBV6-5 to TRBJ2-3, with D perhaps matching TRBD2 (7 bases). Trimming cost V 8 bases and J 6 bases, with 15 bases left between them. The CDR3 covers 13 residues. The germline V gene encodes CDR1 MNHEY and CDR2 SVGAGI. CDR3 region: CASRRGGVDTQYF. Here the CDR3 DNA reads TGTGCCAGCCGAAGGGGGGGTGTGGATACGCAGTATTTT.

The rearrangement links TRBV6-1 to TRBJ1-1; tentative D call: TRBD1 (6 bases). CDR1 MNHNS and CDR2 SASEGT come from the germline V gene. Deletions cut 4 bases from V and 7 bases from J, with 28 bases between. This CDR3 has 18 residues. Written as DNA, the CDR3 is TGTGCCAGCAGTGCGGTTCGGGTCCAACCTGGGGGCCCACGTGAAGCTTTCTTT. Protein product: CASSAVRVQPGGPREAFF.

The chain joins TRBV4-1 to TRBJ1-1; D is undetermined. Germline CDR1 reads MGHRA; CDR2 reads YSYEKL. Trimming removed 1 base from V and 1 base from J, with 7 bases in between. This CDR3 has 14 amino acids. CDR3 nucleotides: TGCGCCAGCAGCCAAGGTCTCACGAACACTGAAGCTTTCTTT. The encoded protein is CASSQGLTNTEAFF.

The chain combines TRBV5-5 with TRBJ1-4; D gene uncertain. Germline loops: CDR1 SGHKS, CDR2 YYEKEE (reference sequence). The V end was cut by 0 bases, the J end by 7 bases, with 13 bases between. The CDR3 runs 15 residues. As DNA, the CDR3 is TGTGCCAGCAGCTTGGTGGACGGGTTAGGTGAAAAACTGTTTTTT. It is translated as CASSLVDGLGEKLFF.

The chain couples TRBV9 to TRBJ1-2; D gene ambiguous. V lost 0 bases, J lost 4 bases, and 10 bases lay in between. There are 14 residues in the CDR3. CDR1 and CDR2 from the germline V gene are SGDLS and YYNGEE. In DNA, the CDR3 is TGTGCCAGCAGCGTAGCTGGTGGCGGCTATGGCTACACCTTC. Translation gives CASSVAGGGYGYTF. Drawing the rest from reference TRBV9 and TRBJ1-2, the complete variable domain is DSGVTQTPKHLITATGQRVTLRCSPRSGDLSVYWYQQSLDQGLQFLIQYYNGEERAKGNILERFSAQQFPDLHSELNLSSLELGDSALYFCASSVAGGGYGYTFGSGTRLTVV.

The chain employs TRBV2 and TRBJ1-1; a possible D gene is TRBD1 (5 bases). Germline V gene lookup returns CDR1 SNHLY and CDR2 FYNNEI. This CDR3 is 12 amino acids long. Deletions cut 8 bases from V and 4 bases from J, with 11 bases between. DNA for the CDR3: TGTGCCAGCGGGGGGTTTTCCACTGAAGCTTTCTTT. Its translation is CASGGFSTEAFF.

The V gene is TRBV11-2, the J gene TRBJ2-3, with D maybe TRBD2 (6 bases). Germline lookup yields CDR1 SGHAT and CDR2 FQNNGV. CDR3 length: 16 amino acids. Deletions cut 1 base from V and 0 bases from J, with 11 bases between. Here the CDR3 reads CASSLGAGPSTDTQYF. The CDR3 nucleotides read TGTGCCAGCAGCTTAGGAGCGGGCCCTAGCACAGATACGCAGTATTTT.

The chain carries TRBV30 and TRBJ2-7; weak D call: TRBD1 (5 bases). The CDR3 is made up of 15 amino acids. Germline lookup yields CDR1 GTSNPN and CDR2 SVGIG (reference sequence). Trimming pared 3 bases from V and 3 bases from J, leaving 18 bases between. DNA for the CDR3: TGTGCCTGGAGAAATCAGGGCAAGGCTAGCTACGAGCAGTACTTC. Its translation: CAWRNQGKASYEQYF.

The chain combines TRBV27 with TRBJ1-2, with no clear D. Looked up from germline, CDR1 is MNHEY and CDR2 is SMNVEV (reference sequence). The CDR3 extends over 11 amino acids. Trimming removed 10 bases at V and 0 bases at J, with 6 bases between. CDR3 sequence: CATRANYGYTF. CDR3 DNA: TGTGCCACCCGAGCTAACTATGGCTACACCTTC.

The genes are TRBV6-5 and TRBJ1-1, with 7 nucleotides matching TRBD1. Germline V gene sequence: CDR1 MNHEY, CDR2 SVGAGI. J lost 6 bases, V lost 6 bases, and 13 bases had no gene match. CDR3 size: 15 residues. The CDR3 nucleotides are TGTGCCAGCAGCCTAAACAGGGGCGCGGCGGCTGAAGCTTTCTTT. This translates into CASSLNRGAAAEAFF.

The rearrangement links TRBV7-9 to TRBJ2-5; the match to TRBD1 covers 7 bases. This CDR3 contains 17 residues. V lost 1 base to trimming and J lost 4 bases; unmatched junction nucleotides: 12. Germline values: CDR1 SEHNR, CDR2 FQNEAQ (reference sequence). The CDR3 protein is CASSLEAQGVARETQYF. The CDR3 DNA sequence: TGTGCCAGCAGCTTAGAGGCCCAGGGGGTTGCTCGAGAGACCCAGTACTTC.

The chain employs TRBV7-6 and TRBJ2-6, with D perhaps given as TRBD1 or TRBD2 (5 bases each). V was pared by 5 bases and J by 0 bases, with 20 bases between. The CDR3 spans 19 residues. Germline V lookup: CDR1 SGHVS, CDR2 FNYEAQ. CDR3 region: CASSTPLGTAPSGANVLTF. In DNA form, the CDR3 reads TGTGCCAGCAGCACACCCCTCGGGACGGCACCCTCTGGGGCCAACGTCCTGACTTTC.

The chain uses TRBV13 and TRBJ1-1; D is undetermined. V dropped 6 bases and J dropped 6 bases, with 8 bases sitting between them. Germline V gene data show CDR1 as PRHDT and CDR2 as FYEKMQ (reference sequence). The CDR3 contains 11 residues. The CDR3 DNA follows: TGTGCCAGCAGGAGGAGGGCTGAAGCTTTCTTT. The encoded protein is CASRRRAEAFF.

The chain's CDR3 is CASSSGTSHEQFF. For the CDR3, the DNA is TGTGCCAGCAGCTCCGGGACTAGCCATGAGCAGTTCTTC. The rearrangement joins TRBV5-4 to TRBJ2-1; 9 bases are shared with TRBD2. The ends lost 3 bases at V and 8 bases at J; junction bases unmatched: 3. This CDR3 is built from 13 residues. Looked up from germline, CDR1 is SGHNT and CDR2 is YYREEE (reference sequence).

The rearrangement joins TRBV6-1 to TRBJ2-5, with TRBD2 identical over 7 bases. Per germline, CDR1 MNHNS and CDR2 SASEGT. Losses at the gene ends were 10 bases for V and 5 bases for J; bases not matched to a gene: 13. The CDR3 covers 14 residues. Here the CDR3 DNA reads TGTGCCACCAAGAGCAGGGTGGGGGGGGAGACCCAGTACTTC. It translates to CATKSRVGGETQYF.

In this sample, this clone turned up a few times. The chain uses TRBV6-1 and TRBJ2-7, with 7 bases aligning to TRBD1. Germline trimming cut 8 bases from V and 2 bases from J; bases unmatched to any gene: 3. This CDR3 spans 12 amino acids. The germline V gene has CDR1 MNHNS and CDR2 SASEGT. The CDR3 nucleotides are TGTGCCAGCTCGGGACAGCCCTACGAGCAGTACTTC. It encodes CASSGQPYEQYF.

The CDR3 loop reads CASADSMNTEAFF. The CDR3 DNA follows: TGTGCCAGTGCGGACAGCATGAACACTGAAGCTTTCTTT. The chain couples TRBV2 to TRBJ1-1, with D perhaps matching TRBD1 (6 bases). From germline, CDR1 is SNHLY and CDR2 FYNNEI. V shed 9 bases and J shed 0 bases, with 11 bases lying between them. CDR3 length: 13 residues.

This chain links TRBV4-1 with TRBJ2-7; perhaps TRBD1 as D (6 bases). V lost 0 bases to trimming and J lost 3 bases, with 15 bases between them. Germline loops: CDR1 MGHRA, CDR2 YSYEKL. This CDR3 is built from 16 residues. DNA of the CDR3: TGCGCCAGCAGCCAAGATCCAGGGGACACGAGCTACGAGCAGTACTTC. It codes for CASSQDPGDTSYEQYF.

The chain employs TRBV5-1 and TRBJ2-3; 10 bases fit TRBD2. Germline assignment: CDR1 SGHRS and CDR2 YFSETQ. V lost 1 base, J lost 1 base, and 6 bases stayed unmatched. The CDR3 covers 17 residues. The CDR3 loop is CASSLPPSGRGTDTQYF. The DNA of the CDR3 is TGCGCCAGCAGCTTGCCTCCAAGCGGGAGGGGCACAGATACGCAGTATTTT.

The chain links TRBV30 to TRBJ1-1; tentatively, D is TRBD1 (5 bases). There are 13 residues in the CDR3. Germline CDR1 is GTSNPN and CDR2 is SVGIG (reference sequence). Trimming pared 0 bases from V and 4 bases from J, leaving 9 bases between. CDR3 amino acids: CAWSVQRGTEAFF. The CDR3 coding sequence is TGTGCCTGGAGTGTTCAGAGGGGCACTGAAGCTTTCTTT. Looking up the rest from reference TRBV30 and TRBJ1-1 gives the full variable domain: SQTIHQWPATLVQPVGSPLSLECTVEGTSNPNLYWYRQAAGRGLQLLFYSVGIGQISSEVPQNLSASRPQDRQFILSSKKLLLSDSGFYLCAWSVQRGTEAFFGQGTRLTVV.